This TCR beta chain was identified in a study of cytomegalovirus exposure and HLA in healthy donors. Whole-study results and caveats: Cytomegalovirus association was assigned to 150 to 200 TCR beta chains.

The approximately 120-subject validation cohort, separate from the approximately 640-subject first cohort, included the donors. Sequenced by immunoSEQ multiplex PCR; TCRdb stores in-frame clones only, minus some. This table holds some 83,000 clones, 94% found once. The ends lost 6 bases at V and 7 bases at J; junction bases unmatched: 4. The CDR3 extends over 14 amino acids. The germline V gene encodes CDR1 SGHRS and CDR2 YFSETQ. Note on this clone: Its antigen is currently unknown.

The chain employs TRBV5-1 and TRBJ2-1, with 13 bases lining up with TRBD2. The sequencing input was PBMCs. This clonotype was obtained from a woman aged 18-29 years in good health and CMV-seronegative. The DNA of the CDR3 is TGCGCCAGCACCGAACTAGCGGGAGGGAATGAGCAGTTCTTC. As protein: CASTELAGGNEQFF.